This T cell receptor beta chain was found in a study of T-cell memory formation after mild COVID-19. Overall study results and limits: Clones shrinking from day 15 to 85 showed even CD4/CD8 mixes; later expanders tilted CD4+. Clones from the second wave (peaking day 37) had unconfirmed SARS-CoV-2 specificity. Mainly CM and EM harbored the contracting CD4+ clones; mainly EMRA harbored the CD8+ ones.

The CDR3 has 14 amino acids. V shed 4 bases, J shed 3 bases, and the junction held 4 bases outside the gene matches. Germline lookup yields CDR1 MNHEY and CDR2 SVGAGI. Comment on this clonotype: As yet, its antigen is unknown.

TCRdb re-called the 5' RACE reads through MiXCR, storing one row per CDR3 protein. The sample consists of about 190,000 distinct CDR3 sequences, about 18% of them appearing once. V and J are TRBV6-5 and TRBJ2-7; 9 positions match TRBD1. The sample was PBMCs or a T cell subset sorted from them (not recorded which). The clonotype was recovered from an adult woman who had mild COVID-19 (a few samples of this study predate the infection). Cell type and time point are not known. CDR3 nucleotide sequence: TGTGCCAGCAGTTCCGGGACAGGGTACTACGAGCAGTACTTC. As protein: CASSSGTGYYEQYF.